The present T cell receptor (beta chain) was sequenced within a study of CD8 T cells in ankylosing spondylitis (dated by TCRdb to 2015 to 2018). With respect to the entire study: To find TCR variants linked to disease, the study profiled T cell receptor beta repertoires in ankylosing spondylitis patients and healthy donors. The whole study cohort included 85 to 120 healthy donors and around 24 ankylosing spondylitis patients. Peripheral blood was sampled, and synovial fluid was additionally collected from ankylosing spondylitis patients. General study outcomes and caveats: Some motif variants had previously been reported in the synovial fluid and blood of reactive arthritis patients, which suggests shared mechanisms of disease initiation. A TCR beta motif of fewer than 10 highly homologous amino acid variants appeared characteristic of blood from ankylosing spondylitis patients. In peripheral blood, the disease-linked clones were found at relatively low frequencies and had a CD8+ phenotype. Significant enrichment of the disease-linked clones was reported in matched synovial fluid samples from ankylosing spondylitis patients.

The germline V gene provides CDR1 SQVTM and CDR2 ANQGSEA. The germline V and J ends show losses of 5 bases and 3 bases respectively, and no gene match explains 11 bases of the junction. Its CDR3 holds 15 amino acids, cysteine through phenylalanine. Only the CDR3 DNA stays, 45 bases, in frame from base 1. This clonotype was recorded many times. It has no known antigen specificity. Per-base quality was not reported, and no clone a single base away is much larger than it. TCRdb records Illumina HiSeq 2500 as the sequencer. Quantitative 5'-RACE with molecular barcodes was the method used to prepare the TCR beta libraries. Per the authors' processing: Disease-linked TCR variants were identified with a new computational method built on a probabilistic model of VDJ rearrangement. The public reads were reprocessed in TCRdb via fastp at Q25 and MiXCR, keeping in-frame beta chains. Entries are consolidated by CDR3 protein sequence, retaining the most common genes and DNA. For this entry, the V and J calls and clone size follow TCRdb and not the study's own pipeline. This sample gives approximately 250,000 distinct CDR3 sequences in total; roughly 8% of them show up just once. The top ten clones comprise more than 4% of the sample.

This TCR derives from a female donor with ankylosing spondylitis or in good health (not recorded which). The V gene is TRBV29-1 and the J gene is TRBJ1-2; 8 central bases correspond to TRBD1. The sequencing sample was made of blood, either unsorted or a sorted T cell fraction (not recorded which). This receptor has the CDR3 CSVSGQAPEDYGYTF. The DNA sequence is given as TGCAGCGTTTCGGGACAGGCGCCTGAGGACTATGGCTACACCTTC.